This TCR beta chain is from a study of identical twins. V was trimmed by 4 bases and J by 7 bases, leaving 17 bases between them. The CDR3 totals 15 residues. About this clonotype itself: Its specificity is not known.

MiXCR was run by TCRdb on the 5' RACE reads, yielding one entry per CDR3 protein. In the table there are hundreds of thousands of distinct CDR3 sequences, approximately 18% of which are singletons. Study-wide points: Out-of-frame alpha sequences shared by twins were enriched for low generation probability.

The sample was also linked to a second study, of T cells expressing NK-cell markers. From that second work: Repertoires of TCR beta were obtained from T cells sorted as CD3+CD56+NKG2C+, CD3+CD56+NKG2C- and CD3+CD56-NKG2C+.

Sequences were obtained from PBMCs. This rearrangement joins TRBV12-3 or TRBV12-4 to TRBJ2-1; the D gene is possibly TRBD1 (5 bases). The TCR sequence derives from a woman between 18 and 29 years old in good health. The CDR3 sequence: CASSSGIGPWNEQFF. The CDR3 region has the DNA TGTGCCAGCAGTTCAGGGATAGGGCCTTGGAATGAGCAGTTCTTC.